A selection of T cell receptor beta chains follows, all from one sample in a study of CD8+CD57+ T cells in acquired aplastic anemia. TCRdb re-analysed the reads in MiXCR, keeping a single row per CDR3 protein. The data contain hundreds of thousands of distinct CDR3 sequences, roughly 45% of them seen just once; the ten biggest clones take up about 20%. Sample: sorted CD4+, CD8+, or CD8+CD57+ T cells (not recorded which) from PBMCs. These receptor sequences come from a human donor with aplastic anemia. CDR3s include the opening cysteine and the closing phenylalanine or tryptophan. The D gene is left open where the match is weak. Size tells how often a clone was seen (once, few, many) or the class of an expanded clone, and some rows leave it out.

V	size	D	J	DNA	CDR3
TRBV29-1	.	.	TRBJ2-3	TGCAGCGTTGAAGATGTAGGAGATACGCAGTATTTT	CSVEDVGDTQYF
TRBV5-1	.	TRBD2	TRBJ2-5	TGCGCCAGCAGCTTGGTGGCTAGCGGGGCCCAAGAGACCCAGTACTTC	CASSLVASGAQETQYF
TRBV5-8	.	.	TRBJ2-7	TGTGCCAGCAGCTTAGGGCTAGCAAGAGCGGCGCAGTACTTC	CASSLGLARAAQYF
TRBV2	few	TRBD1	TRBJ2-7	TGTGCCGCCTCCAACCCGGGACAGCGAGTCTACGAGCAGTACTTC	CAASNPGQRVYEQYF
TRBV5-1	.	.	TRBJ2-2	TGTGCCAGCAGCTTGCTGGGGGGCACCGGGGAGCTGTTTTTT	CASSLLGGTGELFF
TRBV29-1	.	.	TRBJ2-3	TGCAGCGGAACGACTGGGGGCAGGCCAGATACGCAGTATTTT	CSGTTGGRPDTQYF
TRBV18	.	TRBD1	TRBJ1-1	TGTGCCAGCTCCCCTGGACAGGGGAGGGAGGCTGAAGCTTTCTTT	CASSPGQGREAEAFF
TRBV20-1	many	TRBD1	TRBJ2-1	TGCAGTGCTAGGCCCGGGACAGGGAGGATGGTTGAGCAGTTCTTC	CSARPGTGRMVEQFF
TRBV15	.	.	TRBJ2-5	TGTGCCACCAGCAGAGATTGGCGGGAGACCCAGTACTTC	CATSRDWRETQYF
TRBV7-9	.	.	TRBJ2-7	TGTGCCAGCAGCTCATGGAAAGACGAGCAGTACTTC	CASSSWKDEQYF
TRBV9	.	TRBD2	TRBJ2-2	TGTGCCAGCAGCACTAGCGGGGGGGGGCCCGGGGAGCTGTTTTTT	CASSTSGGGPGELFF
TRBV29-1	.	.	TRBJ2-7	TGCAGCGTTGAAGGGACCGGGACACCCTACGAGCAGTACTTC	CSVEGTGTPYEQYF
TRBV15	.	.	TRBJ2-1	TGTGCCACCACCACCCGCCTCATTTCCGGCAGAGACTCCTACAATGAGCAGTTCTTC	CATTTRLISGRDSYNEQFF
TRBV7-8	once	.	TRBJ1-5	TGTGCCAGCAGCCCTGGACATCCCTCGGCCCAGCATTTT	CASSPGHPSAQHF
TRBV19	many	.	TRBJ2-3	TGTGCCAGTAGTCTCGTAAGAACGGGCACAGATACGCAGTATTTT	CASSLVRTGTDTQYF
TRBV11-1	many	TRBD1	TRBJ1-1	TGTGCCAGCAGCTTGGGACAGGCCACCGAAGCTTTCTTT	CASSLGQATEAFF
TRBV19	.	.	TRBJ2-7	TGTGCCAGGAGTGTACGTCCCGGATACGAGCAGTACTTC	CARSVRPGYEQYF
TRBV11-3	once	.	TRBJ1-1	TGTGCCAGCAGTGAAGCGCCGGTGATGAACACTGAAGCTTTCTTT	CASSEAPVMNTEAFF
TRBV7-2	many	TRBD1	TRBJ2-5	TGTGCCAGCAGCCAAACCGGGACAGGGGTCCGGACCCAGTACTTC	CASSQTGTGVRTQYF